This paragraph covers one T cell receptor (beta chain) sequence. As yet, its antigen is unknown. The data stem from a study of vaccination and CD4 T cells after COVID-19. Overall study context: The study enrolled six male and four female convalescents, two of whom were Hispanic.

As for treatment: roughly 11-day PBMC culture with coronavirus spike peptide pools or control peptides (ViraFEST assay). Dates of PCR positivity, March to December 2020, preceded the US Alpha, Beta and Delta variants. V dropped 1 base and J dropped 3 bases, with 24 bases sitting between them. The CDR3 has 20 amino acids. Germline CDR1 and CDR2: SGHVS and FQNEAQ. Findings of the study overall: Only post-vaccination samples contained a median around 83% of the reactive clones in convalescent patients.

The assay that was used to sequence DNA from cultured CD4+ T cells was the Oncomine TCR Beta short-read assay. Genomic DNA extraction was carried out from cultured CD4+ T cells. MiXCR was run by TCRdb on the PCR reads, yielding one entry per CDR3 protein. The sample records roughly 11,000 distinct CDR3 sequences, around 47% being singletons. This TCR was recovered from a human donor who had recovered from COVID-19. The V and J genes are TRBV7-8 and TRBJ2-2; no firm D call. The sample comprised CD4+ T cells from blood, cultured in vitro. CDR3 residues: CASSLVFSPHGYGDTGELFF. In nucleotides, the CDR3 is TGTGCCAGCAGCTTAGTGTTTTCCCCCCACGGCTATGGGGACACCGGGGAGCTGTTTTTT. The full variable domain, rest sourced from reference TRBV7-8 and TRBJ2-2, is GAGVSQSPRYKVAKRGQDVALRCDPISGHVSLFWYQQALGQGPEFLTYFQNEAQLDKSGLPSDRFFAERPEGSVSTLKIQRTQQEDSAVYLCASSLVFSPHGYGDTGELFFGEGSRLTVL.